This T cell receptor (beta chain) stems from a study of CD8 T cells in Susac syndrome. Study summary: Patients with Susac syndrome were, at the time of blood collection, therapy-naive, maintained on corticosteroids, or maintained on intravenous immunoglobulin alone. Notes on the study in general: None of the CD4+ T cell repertoires in Susac syndrome showed clonal expansion.

The patients with Susac syndrome satisfied recently defined diagnostic criteria for either definite or probable disease. Random hexamers served to reverse transcribe about 0.5 to 1 ug RNA. From the immunoSEQ multiplex PCR reads, TCRdb called clonotypes with MiXCR, one entry per CDR3 protein. The sample consists of around 170,000 distinct CDR3 sequences, approximately 94% of them appearing once. The junction had 7 bases not matched to a gene; V was cut back by 5 bases and J by 4 bases. CDR3 size: 15 residues. Germline V gives CDR1 MDHEN, CDR2 SYDVKM. In this sample, this clonotype turned up once. Its target is unknown.

Sequenced input: CD4+ T cells from PBMCs. The sequence was obtained from a human donor with Susac syndrome. This chain connects TRBV28 to TRBJ2-1; 8 nucleotides line up with TRBD1. The CDR3 bases are TGTGCCAGCAGTCTCCTGACAGGGGCTTACAATGAGCAGTTCTTC. It encodes CASSLLTGAYNEQFF. Full variable domain (rest looked up from reference TRBV28 and TRBJ2-1): DVKVTQSSRYLVKRTGEKVFLECVQDMDHENMFWYRQDPGLGLRLIYFSYDVKMKEKGDIPEGYSVSREKKERFSLILESASTNQTSMYLCASSLLTGAYNEQFFGPGTRLTVL.